The T cell receptor beta chain under discussion was sequenced for a study of cytomegalovirus exposure and HLA in healthy donors. Findings and limits, study-wide: It was reported that the classifier diagnosed cytomegalovirus status with high specificity and sensitivity in both the original and validation cohorts.

As regards this clone: Its antigen is not known.

The repertoire was sequenced with immunoSEQ multiplex PCR; TCRdb's copy has only in-frame clones and lacks some. The data hold fewer than 200,000 clones, with roughly 95% observed a single time. With 4 bases clipped from V and 2 bases from J, the junction kept 8 bases outside the gene matches. CDR3 length: 17 amino acids. The V gene's germline CDR1 is LGHNA and CDR2 YNFKEQ. The sequence was collected from a woman aged 18-29 years in good health and CMV-seronegative. The chain carries TRBV4-2 and TRBJ2-5, with TRBD2 matching over 12 bases. Sequencing was carried out using PBMCs. The CDR3 coding sequence is TGTGCCAGCAGCCCGCTCTCCCTAGCGGGGGGGCAAGAGACCCAGTACTTC. Encoded protein: CASSPLSLAGGQETQYF.